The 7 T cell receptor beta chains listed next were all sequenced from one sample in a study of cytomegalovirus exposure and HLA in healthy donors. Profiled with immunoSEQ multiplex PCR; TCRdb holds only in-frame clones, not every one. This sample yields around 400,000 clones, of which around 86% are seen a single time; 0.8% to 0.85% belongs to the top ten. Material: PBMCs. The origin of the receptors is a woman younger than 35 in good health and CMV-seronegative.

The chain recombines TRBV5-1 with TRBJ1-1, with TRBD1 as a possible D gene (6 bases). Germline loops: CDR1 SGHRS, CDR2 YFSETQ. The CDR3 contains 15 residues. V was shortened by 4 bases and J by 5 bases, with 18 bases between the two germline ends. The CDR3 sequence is CASSHSTGPGTEAFF. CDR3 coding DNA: TGCGCCAGCAGCCACAGCACAGGGCCTGGGACTGAAGCTTTCTTT.

The CDR3: CASRSIQGQQYF. CDR3 coding DNA: TGTGCCAGCAGATCGATCCAGGGGCAGCAGTACTTC. The V call is TRBV6-6, the J call TRBJ2-7, with a weak D call TRBD1 (6 bases). Trimming removed 6 bases from V and 8 bases from J, with 14 bases in between. CDR1 is MNHNY, CDR2 SVGAGI, per germline (reference sequence). CDR3 length: 12 amino acids.

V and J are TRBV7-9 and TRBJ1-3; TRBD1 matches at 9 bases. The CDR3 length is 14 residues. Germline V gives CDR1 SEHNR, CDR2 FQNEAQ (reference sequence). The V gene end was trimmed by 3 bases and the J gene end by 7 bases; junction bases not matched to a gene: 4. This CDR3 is CASSLIDRGNTIYF. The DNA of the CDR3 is TGTGCCAGCAGCTTGATCGACAGGGGGAACACCATATATTTT.

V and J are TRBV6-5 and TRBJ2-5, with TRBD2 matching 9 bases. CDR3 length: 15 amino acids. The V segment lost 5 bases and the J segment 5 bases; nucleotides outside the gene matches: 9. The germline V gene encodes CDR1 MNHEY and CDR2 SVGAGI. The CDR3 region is CASSTGTSRGETQYF. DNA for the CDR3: TGTGCCAGCAGTACGGGGACTAGCCGGGGGGAGACCCAGTACTTC.

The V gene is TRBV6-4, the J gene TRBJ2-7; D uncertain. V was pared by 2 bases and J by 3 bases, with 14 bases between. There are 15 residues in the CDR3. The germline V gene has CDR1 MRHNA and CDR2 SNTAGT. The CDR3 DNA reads TGTGCCAGCAGTGACGATCCGGAGAAGTACTACGAGCAGTACTTC. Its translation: CASSDDPEKYYEQYF.

CDR3 amino acids: CASSYAGYLNTEAFF. CDR3 DNA: TGTGCCAGCAGTTACGCGGGTTATCTGAACACTGAAGCTTTCTTT. The V call is TRBV6-6, the J call TRBJ1-1; D not resolved. The germline gives CDR1 MNHNY, CDR2 SVGAGI (reference sequence). V lost 2 bases and J lost 0, with 10 bases in between. The CDR3 contains 15 residues.

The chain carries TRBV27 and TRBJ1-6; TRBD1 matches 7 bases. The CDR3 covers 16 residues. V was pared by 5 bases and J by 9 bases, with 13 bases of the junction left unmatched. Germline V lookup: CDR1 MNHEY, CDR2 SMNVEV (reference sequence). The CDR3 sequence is CASSPIWDRSSSPLHF. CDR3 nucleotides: TGTGCCAGCAGTCCAATCTGGGACAGAAGTTCTTCACCCCTCCACTTT.